The rows below give T cell receptor beta chains drawn from one sample of a study of blood T cell repertoires in COVID-19. Here immunoSEQ multiplex PCR was the method, and the copy in TCRdb shows in-frame clones only, minus some. This table has under 200,000 clones, 75% to 90% appearing once. The sequencing input was PBMCs or T cells enriched from blood (not recorded which). Every receptor here comes from a woman aged 60-70 years who had recovered from COVID-19. Both conserved end residues are part of each CDR3. A D gene is named only where the DNA matches it firmly. Clone size is stated in some rows and not others, as once, few, many or a class when expanded.

TRBV25-1	once	TRBD1	TRBJ2-2	CASSEDRDTGELFF	TGTGCCAGCAGTGAGGACAGGGACACCGGGGAGCTGTTTTTT
TRBV19	NA	NA	TRBJ1-5	CASSILLFGNQPQHF	TGTGCCAGTAGTATACTGTTGTTCGGCAATCAGCCCCAGCATTTT
TRBV24-1	NA	NA	TRBJ1-2	CATSPIGFYGYTF	TGTGCCACCAGTCCAATCGGTTTCTATGGCTACACCTTC
TRBV2	NA	NA	TRBJ2-7	CASTETGVWYF	TGTGCCAGCACCGAAACGGGGGTTTGGTACTTC
TRBV3-1/TRBV3-2	once	NA	TRBJ2-1	CASSQGQGDSYNEQFF	TGTGCCAGCAGCCAAGGTCAGGGTGATTCCTACAATGAGCAGTTCTTC
TRBV30	NA	NA	TRBJ2-7	CAWSGVALGEQYF	TGTGCCTGGAGTGGTGTGGCCCTAGGCGAGCAGTACTTC
TRBV7-6	NA	NA	TRBJ2-2	CASSPWGDTGELFF	TGTGCCAGCAGCCCGTGGGGGGACACCGGGGAGCTGTTTTTT
TRBV9	NA	NA	TRBJ1-1	CASSSQRGGTNTEAFF	TGTGCCAGCAGCTCACAGAGGGGGGGGACCAACACTGAAGCTTTCTTT
TRBV7-6	NA	NA	TRBJ2-3	CASTLQTGTDTQYF	TGTGCCAGCACCCTCCAGACTGGCACAGATACGCAGTATTTT
TRBV2	NA	TRBD2	TRBJ2-1	CASRGLAGPYSEQFF	TGTGCCAGCAGGGGACTAGCTGGACCCTACAGTGAGCAGTTCTTC
TRBV6-1	NA	TRBD2	TRBJ2-1	CASSESPLAGAGNEQFF	TGTGCCAGCAGTGAATCCCCACTAGCGGGGGCCGGGAATGAGCAGTTCTTC
TRBV13	NA	NA	TRBJ1-2	CASSQASGAHNYGYTF	TGTGCCAGCAGCCAAGCCTCAGGGGCCCATAACTATGGCTACACCTTC
TRBV7-8	NA	NA	TRBJ1-2	CASSRGVPGNYGYTF	TGTGCCAGCAGTCGGGGAGTACCGGGCAACTATGGCTACACCTTC
TRBV4-2	NA	NA	TRBJ1-4	CASSQGIEKLFF	TGTGCCAGCAGCCAAGGTATTGAAAAACTGTTTTTT
TRBV27	NA	TRBD2	TRBJ2-1	CASRAGGPLNEQFF	TGTGCCAGCAGGGCGGGGGGGCCTCTCAATGAGCAGTTCTTC
TRBV30	NA	NA	TRBJ2-2	CAWSVQGGGELFF	TGTGCCTGGAGTGTACAGGGTGGCGGGGAGCTGTTTTTT
TRBV9	NA	NA	TRBJ2-5	CASSVAALVQETQYF	TGTGCCAGCAGCGTAGCTGCCCTAGTCCAAGAGACCCAGTACTTC
TRBV6-5	NA	TRBD2	TRBJ2-1	CASIFTSGGNEQFF	TGTGCCAGCATATTCACTAGCGGGGGCAATGAGCAGTTCTTC
TRBV9	NA	TRBD2	TRBJ2-2	CASSVAGLAAYTGELFF	TGTGCCAGCAGCGTAGCGGGACTAGCGGCCTACACCGGGGAGCTGTTTTTT
TRBV7-8	NA	TRBD1	TRBJ1-5	CASSLEVQGVVLPQHF	TGTGCCAGCAGCTTAGAAGTACAGGGGGTTGTTTTGCCCCAGCATTTT
TRBV9	NA	TRBD2	TRBJ2-5	CASSTGGLQETQYF	TGTGCCAGCAGCACGGGGGGGCTCCAAGAGACCCAGTACTTC
TRBV6-1	NA	NA	TRBJ1-6	CASSEGTGTLGYNSPLHF	TGTGCCAGCAGTGAAGGAACAGGGACCTTAGGGTATAATTCACCCCTCCACTTT
TRBV21-1	NA	NA	TRBJ2-1	CASSKAIRTSGGASYNEQFF	TGTGCCAGCAGCAAAGCAATAAGGACTAGCGGGGGGGCCTCCTACAATGAGCAGTTCTTC
TRBV6-2/TRBV6-3	NA	TRBD1	TRBJ1-1	CASSSSGTGGTEAFF	TGTGCCAGCAGTTCCTCCGGGACAGGGGGAACTGAAGCTTTCTTT
TRBV9	NA	NA	TRBJ2-1	CASSLQDNEQFF	TGTGCCAGCAGCCTCCAGGACAATGAGCAGTTCTTC
TRBV5-1	few	TRBD2	TRBJ2-5	CASSLSLAGGLEETQYF	TGCGCCAGCAGCTTGAGTCTAGCGGGGGGGCTCGAAGAGACCCAGTACTTC
TRBV13	NA	NA	TRBJ2-5	CASSSVDRGMYF	TGTGCCAGCAGTTCAGTTGATCGGGGGATGTACTTC
TRBV7-7	NA	TRBD1	TRBJ2-7	CASSQFGTGSYEQYF	TGTGCCAGCAGCCAATTCGGGACAGGGAGCTACGAGCAGTACTTC
TRBV5-1	NA	NA	TRBJ1-2	CASSLTSGSLNYGYTF	TGCGCCAGCAGCTTGACCTCAGGGTCCCTTAACTATGGCTACACCTTC
TRBV5-1	NA	TRBD1	TRBJ2-1	CASSQDRIYYNEQFF	TGCGCCAGCAGCCAGGACAGGATTTACTACAATGAGCAGTTCTTC
TRBV3-1/TRBV3-2	NA	NA	TRBJ2-3	CASTKQSSTDTQYF	TGTGCCAGCACCAAACAGTCTAGCACAGATACGCAGTATTTT
TRBV2	NA	TRBD1	TRBJ2-7	CASGRTGFF	TGTGCCAGCGGAAGGACAGGATTCTTC
TRBV3-1/TRBV3-2	NA	TRBD1	TRBJ1-2	CASSQIQGNYGYTF	TGTGCCAGCAGCCAAATACAGGGGAACTATGGCTACACCTTC
TRBV6-4	once	TRBD2	TRBJ2-3	CASSESSGGAGSDTQYF	TGTGCCAGCAGTGAATCTAGCGGGGGGGCCGGATCAGATACGCAGTATTTT
TRBV19	NA	NA	TRBJ2-6	CASRPTGSGANVLTF	TGTGCCAGTAGGCCGACAGGCTCTGGGGCCAACGTCCTGACTTTC
TRBV11-2	NA	NA	TRBJ1-3	CASRPTQGMDTIYF	TGTGCCAGCAGGCCAACTCAGGGGATGGACACCATATATTTT
TRBV11-2	NA	NA	TRBJ1-5	CASSLVANQPQHF	TGTGCCAGCAGCTTAGTGGCCAATCAGCCCCAGCATTTT
TRBV4-1	NA	TRBD2	TRBJ2-5	CASSQGRTRAQETQYF	TGCGCCAGCAGCCAGGGACGGACTAGGGCACAAGAGACCCAGTACTTC
TRBV5-1	NA	NA	TRBJ1-4	CASSWGSGEEKLFF	TGCGCCAGCAGCTGGGGCAGTGGGGAAGAAAAACTGTTTTTT
TRBV2	NA	TRBD1	TRBJ1-6	CASSDRGQVNSPLHF	TGTGCCAGCAGTGACCGGGGACAGGTCAATTCACCCCTCCACTTT
TRBV5-1	NA	TRBD1	TRBJ2-7	CASSKRQGSEQYF	TGCGCCAGCAGCAAACGACAGGGCAGCGAGCAGTACTTC
TRBV9	NA	TRBD1	TRBJ1-2	CASSPGTGGGYGYTF	TGTGCCAGCAGCCCAGGGACAGGGGGTGGCTATGGCTACACCTTC
TRBV28	NA	NA	TRBJ1-6	CASSRPRGTYNSPLHF	TGTGCCAGCAGTAGGCCTCGGGGAACCTATAATTCACCCCTCCACTTT
TRBV30	few	TRBD1	TRBJ2-7	CAWTQDRGHEQYF	TGTGCCTGGACCCAGGACAGGGGCCACGAGCAGTACTTC
TRBV15	NA	TRBD1	TRBJ1-2	CATSSRTGDVYGYTF	TGTGCCACCAGCAGCCGCACAGGGGATGTCTATGGCTACACCTTC
TRBV18	once	TRBD1	TRBJ1-2	CASSTGQPSYGYTF	TGTGCCAGCTCAACGGGACAGCCAAGCTATGGCTACACCTTC
TRBV6-4	once	TRBD2	TRBJ2-1	CASPGGGSGADEQFF	TGTGCCAGCCCCGGGGGGGGCTCTGGCGCCGATGAGCAGTTCTTC
TRBV19	few	NA	TRBJ1-1	CASNDQGYAEAFF	TGTGCCAGTAATGATCAGGGTTACGCTGAAGCTTTCTTT
TRBV2	NA	NA	TRBJ1-2	CAVYRETNYGYTF	TGTGCCGTGTACCGGGAAACTAACTATGGCTACACCTTC
TRBV15	many	NA	TRBJ2-7	CATSRVTSSYEQYF	TGTGCCACCAGCAGAGTCACAAGCTCCTACGAGCAGTACTTC
TRBV5-4	NA	NA	TRBJ2-5	CASSLFGTGETQYF	TGTGCCAGCAGCTTGTTCGGGACTGGAGAGACCCAGTACTTC
TRBV6-5	NA	NA	TRBJ1-4	CASSPVGGEKLFF	TGTGCCAGCAGCCCCGTCGGGGGAGAAAAACTGTTTTTT
TRBV5-1	NA	NA	TRBJ1-1	CARAGGGAVNTEAFF	TGCGCCCGCGCGGGAGGGGGGGCGGTGAACACTGAAGCTTTCTTT